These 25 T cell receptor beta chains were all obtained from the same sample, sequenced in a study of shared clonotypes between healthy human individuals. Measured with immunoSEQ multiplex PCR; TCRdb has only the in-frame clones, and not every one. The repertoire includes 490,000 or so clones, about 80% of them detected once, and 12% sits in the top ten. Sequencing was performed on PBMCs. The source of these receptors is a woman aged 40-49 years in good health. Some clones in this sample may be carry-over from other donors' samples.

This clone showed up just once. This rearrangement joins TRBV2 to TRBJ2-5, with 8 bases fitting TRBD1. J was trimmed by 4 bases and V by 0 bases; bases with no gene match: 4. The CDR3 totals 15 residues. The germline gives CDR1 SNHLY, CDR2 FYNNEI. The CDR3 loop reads CASSEAQGAGETQYF. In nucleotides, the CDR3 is TGTGCCAGCAGTGAAGCGCAGGGGGCCGGAGAGACCCAGTACTTC.

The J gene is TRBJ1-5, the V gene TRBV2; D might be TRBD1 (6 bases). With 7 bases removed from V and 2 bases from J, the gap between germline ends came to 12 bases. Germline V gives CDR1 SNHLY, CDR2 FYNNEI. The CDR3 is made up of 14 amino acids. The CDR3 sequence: CASKGVVGNQPQHF. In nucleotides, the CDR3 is TGTGCCAGCAAGGGGGTCGTCGGCAATCAGCCCCAGCATTTT.

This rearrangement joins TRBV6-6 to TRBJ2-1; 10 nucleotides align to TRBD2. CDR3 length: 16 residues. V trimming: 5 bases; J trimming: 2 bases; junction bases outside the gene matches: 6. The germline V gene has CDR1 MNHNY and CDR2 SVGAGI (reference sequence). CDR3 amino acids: CASSTHLAGAYNEQFF. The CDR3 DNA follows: TGTGCCAGCAGTACACACCTAGCGGGAGCCTACAATGAGCAGTTCTTC.

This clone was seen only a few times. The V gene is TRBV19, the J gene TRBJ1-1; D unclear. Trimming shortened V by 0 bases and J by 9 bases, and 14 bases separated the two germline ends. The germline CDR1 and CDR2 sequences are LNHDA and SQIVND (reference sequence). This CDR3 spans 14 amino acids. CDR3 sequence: CASSIDRNGYKAFF. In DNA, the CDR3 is TGTGCCAGTAGTATAGACCGGAACGGGTATAAAGCTTTCTTT.

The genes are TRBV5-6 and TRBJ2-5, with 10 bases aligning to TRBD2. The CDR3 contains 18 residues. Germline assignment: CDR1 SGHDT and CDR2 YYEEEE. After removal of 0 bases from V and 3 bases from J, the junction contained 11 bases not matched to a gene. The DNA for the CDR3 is TGTGCCAGCAGCTTGGGTTTAGTAGCGGGAGGAGGAAAAGAGACCCAGTACTTC. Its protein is CASSLGLVAGGGKETQYF.

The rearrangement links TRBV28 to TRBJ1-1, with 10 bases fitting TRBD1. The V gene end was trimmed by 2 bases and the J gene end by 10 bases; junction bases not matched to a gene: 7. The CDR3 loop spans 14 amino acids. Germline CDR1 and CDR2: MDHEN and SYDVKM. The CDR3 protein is CASSLPRDRGAAFF. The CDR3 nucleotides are TGTGCCAGCAGTTTACCCCGGGACAGGGGCGCAGCTTTCTTT.

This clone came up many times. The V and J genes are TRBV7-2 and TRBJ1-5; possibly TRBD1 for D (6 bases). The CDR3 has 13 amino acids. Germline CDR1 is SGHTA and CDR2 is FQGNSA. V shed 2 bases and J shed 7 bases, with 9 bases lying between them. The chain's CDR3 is CASSLRRGQPQHF. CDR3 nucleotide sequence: TGTGCCAGCAGCTTAAGGAGGGGGCAGCCCCAGCATTTT.

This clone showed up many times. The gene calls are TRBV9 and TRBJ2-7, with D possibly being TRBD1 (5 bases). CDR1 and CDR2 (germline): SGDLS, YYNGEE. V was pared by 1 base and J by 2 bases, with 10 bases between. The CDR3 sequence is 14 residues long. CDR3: CASSVQGVPYEQYF. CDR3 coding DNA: TGTGCCAGCAGCGTACAGGGCGTTCCCTACGAGCAGTACTTC. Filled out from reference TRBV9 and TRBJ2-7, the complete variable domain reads DSGVTQTPKHLITATGQRVTLRCSPRSGDLSVYWYQQSLDQGLQFLIQYYNGEERAKGNILERFSAQQFPDLHSELNLSSLELGDSALYFCASSVQGVPYEQYFGPGTRLTVT.

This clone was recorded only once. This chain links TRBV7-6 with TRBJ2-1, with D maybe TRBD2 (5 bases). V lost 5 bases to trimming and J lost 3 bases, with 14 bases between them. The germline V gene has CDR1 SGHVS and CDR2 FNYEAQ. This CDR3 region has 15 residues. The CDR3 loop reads CASSPPQGGYNEQFF. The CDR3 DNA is TGTGCCAGCAGCCCGCCCCAAGGAGGCTACAATGAGCAGTTCTTC.

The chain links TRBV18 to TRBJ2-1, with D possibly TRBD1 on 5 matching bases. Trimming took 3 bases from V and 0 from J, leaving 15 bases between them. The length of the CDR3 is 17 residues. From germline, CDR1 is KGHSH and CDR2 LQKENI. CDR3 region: CASSPTSGKGSYNEQFF. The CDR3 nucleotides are TGTGCCAGCTCACCTACCTCAGGGAAAGGCTCCTACAATGAGCAGTTCTTC. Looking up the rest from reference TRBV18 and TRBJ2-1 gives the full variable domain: NAGVMQNPRHLVRRRGQEARLRCSPMKGHSHVYWYRQLPEEGLKFMVYLQKENIIDESGMPKERFSAEFPKEGPSILRIQQVVRGDSAAYFCASSPTSGKGSYNEQFFGPGTRLTVL.

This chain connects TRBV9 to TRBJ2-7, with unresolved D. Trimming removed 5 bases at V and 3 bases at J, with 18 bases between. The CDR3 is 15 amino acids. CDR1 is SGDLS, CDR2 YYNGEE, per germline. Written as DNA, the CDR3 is TGTGCCAGCAGTGCAACCATGTCGCCCGACTACGAGCAGTACTTC. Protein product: CASSATMSPDYEQYF.

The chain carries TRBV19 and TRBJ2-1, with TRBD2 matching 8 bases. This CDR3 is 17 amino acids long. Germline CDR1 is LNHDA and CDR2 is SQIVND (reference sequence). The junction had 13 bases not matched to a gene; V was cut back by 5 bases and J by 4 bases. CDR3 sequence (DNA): TGTGCCAGTAGTCCCCGGACTAGCTCCACCGTATACAATGAGCAGTTCTTC. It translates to CASSPRTSSTVYNEQFF.

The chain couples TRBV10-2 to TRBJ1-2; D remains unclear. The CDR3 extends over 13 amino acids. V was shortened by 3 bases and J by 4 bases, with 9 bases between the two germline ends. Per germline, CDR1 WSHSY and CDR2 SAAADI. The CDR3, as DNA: TGCGCCAGCAGTGATTGGGGAGGCTATGGCTACACCTTC. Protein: CASSDWGGYGYTF.

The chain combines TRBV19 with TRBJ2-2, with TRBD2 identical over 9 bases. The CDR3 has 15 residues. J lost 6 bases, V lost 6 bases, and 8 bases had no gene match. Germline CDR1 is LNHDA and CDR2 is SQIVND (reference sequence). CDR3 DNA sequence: TGTGCCAGTAGACAAGAGCGGGAGGACGCCGGGGAGCTGTTTTTT. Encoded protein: CASRQEREDAGELFF.

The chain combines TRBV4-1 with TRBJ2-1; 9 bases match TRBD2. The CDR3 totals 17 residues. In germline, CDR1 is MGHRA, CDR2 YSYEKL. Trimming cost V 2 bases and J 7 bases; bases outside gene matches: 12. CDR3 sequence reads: CASSQTFSGGRTNEQFF. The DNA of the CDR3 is TGCGCCAGCAGCCAAACCTTTAGCGGGGGCCGTACGAATGAGCAGTTCTTC.

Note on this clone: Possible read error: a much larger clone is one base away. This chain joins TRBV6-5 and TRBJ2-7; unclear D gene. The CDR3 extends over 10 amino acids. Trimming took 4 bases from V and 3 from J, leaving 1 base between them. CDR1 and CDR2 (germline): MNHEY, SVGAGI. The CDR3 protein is CASSFYEQYF. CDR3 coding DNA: TGTGCCAGCAGTTTCTACGAGCAGTACTTC.

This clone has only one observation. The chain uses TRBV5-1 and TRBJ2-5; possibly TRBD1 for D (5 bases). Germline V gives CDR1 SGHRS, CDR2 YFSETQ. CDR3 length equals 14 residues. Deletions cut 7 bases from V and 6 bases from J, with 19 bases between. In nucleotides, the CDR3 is TGCGCCAGCTCAGACCCAGGGTATGGAAAGACCCAGTACTTC. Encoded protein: CASSDPGYGKTQYF.

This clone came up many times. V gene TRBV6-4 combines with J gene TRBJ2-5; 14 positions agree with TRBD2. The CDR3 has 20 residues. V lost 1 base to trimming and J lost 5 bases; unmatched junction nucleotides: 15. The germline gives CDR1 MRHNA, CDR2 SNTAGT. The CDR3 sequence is CASSDCGGTSGSSVEETQYF. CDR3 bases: TGTGCCAGCAGTGACTGTGGTGGGACTAGCGGGAGTTCGGTGGAGGAGACCCAGTACTTC.

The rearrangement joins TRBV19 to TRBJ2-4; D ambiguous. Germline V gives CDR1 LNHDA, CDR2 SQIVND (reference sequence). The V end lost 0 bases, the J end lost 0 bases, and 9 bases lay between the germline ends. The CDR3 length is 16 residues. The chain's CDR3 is CASSIDRWTAKNIQYF. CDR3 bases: TGTGCCAGTAGTATAGATCGATGGACAGCCAAAAACATTCAGTACTTC. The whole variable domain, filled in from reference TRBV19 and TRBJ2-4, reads DGGITQSPKYLFRKEGQNVTLSCEQNLNHDAMYWYRQDPGQGLRLIYYSQIVNDFQKGDIAEGYSVSREKKESFPLTVTSAQKNPTAFYLCASSIDRWTAKNIQYFGAGTRLSVL.

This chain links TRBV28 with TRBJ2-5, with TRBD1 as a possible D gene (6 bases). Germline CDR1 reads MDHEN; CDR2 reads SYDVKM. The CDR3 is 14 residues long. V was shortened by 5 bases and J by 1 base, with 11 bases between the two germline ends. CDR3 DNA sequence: TGTGCCAGCAGTCCCAGGGGCTCCCAAGAGACCCAGTACTTC. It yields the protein CASSPRGSQETQYF. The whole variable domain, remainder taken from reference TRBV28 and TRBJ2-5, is DVKVTQSSRYLVKRTGEKVFLECVQDMDHENMFWYRQDPGLGLRLIYFSYDVKMKEKGDIPEGYSVSREKKERFSLILESASTNQTSMYLCASSPRGSQETQYFGPGTRLLVL.

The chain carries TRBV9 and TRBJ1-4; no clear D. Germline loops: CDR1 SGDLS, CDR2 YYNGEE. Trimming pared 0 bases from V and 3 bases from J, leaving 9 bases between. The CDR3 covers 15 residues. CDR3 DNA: TGTGCCAGCAGCGTAGCTACAGTTCCTAATGAAAAACTGTTTTTT. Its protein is CASSVATVPNEKLFF.

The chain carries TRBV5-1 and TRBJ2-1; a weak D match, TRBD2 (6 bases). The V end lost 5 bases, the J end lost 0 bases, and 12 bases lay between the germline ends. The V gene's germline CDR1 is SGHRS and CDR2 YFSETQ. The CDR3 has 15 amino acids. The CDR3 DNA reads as TGCGCCAGCAGTTCGGAGGGATTCTCCTACAATGAGCAGTTCTTC. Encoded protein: CASSSEGFSYNEQFF.

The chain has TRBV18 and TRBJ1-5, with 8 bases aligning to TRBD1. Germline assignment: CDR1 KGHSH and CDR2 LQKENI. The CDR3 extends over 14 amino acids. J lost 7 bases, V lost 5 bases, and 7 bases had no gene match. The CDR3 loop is CASSEGQEGQPQHF. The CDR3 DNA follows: TGTGCCAGCTCAGAGGGACAGGAAGGGCAGCCCCAGCATTTT. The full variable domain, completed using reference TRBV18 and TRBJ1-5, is NAGVMQNPRHLVRRRGQEARLRCSPMKGHSHVYWYRQLPEEGLKFMVYLQKENIIDESGMPKERFSAEFPKEGPSILRIQQVVRGDSAAYFCASSEGQEGQPQHFGDGTRLSIL.

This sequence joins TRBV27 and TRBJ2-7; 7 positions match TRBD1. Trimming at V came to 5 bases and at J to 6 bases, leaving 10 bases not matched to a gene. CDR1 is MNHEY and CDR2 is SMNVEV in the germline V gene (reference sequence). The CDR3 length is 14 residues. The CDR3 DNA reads TGTGCCAGCAGTCCCCTGGGACAGAGTAGCGAGCAGTACTTC. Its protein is CASSPLGQSSEQYF.

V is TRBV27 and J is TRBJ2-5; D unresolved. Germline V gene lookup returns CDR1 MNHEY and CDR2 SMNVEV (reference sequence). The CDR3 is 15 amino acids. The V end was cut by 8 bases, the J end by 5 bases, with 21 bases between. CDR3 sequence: CASQPNVGFQETQYF. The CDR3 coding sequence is TGTGCCAGCCAACCAAACGTTGGGTTCCAGGAGACCCAGTACTTC.